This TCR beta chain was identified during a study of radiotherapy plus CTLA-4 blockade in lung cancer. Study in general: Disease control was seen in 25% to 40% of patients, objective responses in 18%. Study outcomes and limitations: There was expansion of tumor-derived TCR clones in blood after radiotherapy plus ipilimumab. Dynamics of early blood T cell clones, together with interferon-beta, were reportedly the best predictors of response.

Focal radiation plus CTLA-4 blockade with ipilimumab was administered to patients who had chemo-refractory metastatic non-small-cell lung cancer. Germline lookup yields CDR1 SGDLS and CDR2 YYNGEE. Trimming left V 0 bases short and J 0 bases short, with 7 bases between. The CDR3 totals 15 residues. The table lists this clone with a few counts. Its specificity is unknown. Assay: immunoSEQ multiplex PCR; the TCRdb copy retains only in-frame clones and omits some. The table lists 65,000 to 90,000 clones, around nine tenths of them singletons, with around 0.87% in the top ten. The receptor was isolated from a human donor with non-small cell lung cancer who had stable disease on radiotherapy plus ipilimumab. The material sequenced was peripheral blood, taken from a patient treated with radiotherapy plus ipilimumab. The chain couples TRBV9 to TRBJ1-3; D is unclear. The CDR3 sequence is CASSVGQYSGNTIYF. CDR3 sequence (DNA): TGTGCCAGCAGCGTAGGCCAGTACTCTGGAAACACCATATATTTT.